This T cell receptor (beta chain) was documented in a study of T cells expressing NK-cell markers (TCRdb year 2020). For the study in its entirety: Under 10 donors provided sorted CD3+CD56+NKG2C+, CD3+CD56+NKG2C- and CD3+CD56-NKG2C+ T-cell subsets, whose TCR beta-chain repertoires were profiled. Seven of the eight sequenced donors were HCMV-seropositive and one was HCMV-seronegative. The eight sequenced donors were randomly selected healthy volunteers, three men and five women. Illumina HiSeq 2000/2500, MiSeq or NextSeq was used to sequence libraries as 2 x 150 bp reads.

TCRdb lists the instrument as Illumina HiSeq 2000. TCR beta cDNA libraries were made by 5'RACE template switching that added a universal primer site and unique molecular identifiers. cDNA synthesis was primed from the TCR beta constant segment, followed by two successive PCR amplification steps. Regarding the original processing steps: Reads were demultiplexed and grouped by UMI with MIGEC, and clonotypes were assembled and quantified with MiTCR. To remove erroneous sequences, TCR cDNA sequences were retained only when supported by two or more reads. Downstream repertoire analysis used the tcR package, and clonotypes were matched across fractions by CDR3 nucleotide sequence plus V segment. VDJmatch was used to annotate antigen specificity against VDJdb, with one amino acid substitution in CDR3 permitted. Following TCRdb reprocessing, every CDR3 protein sequence forms one entry, and DNA is not provided. TCRdb's processing, not the authors' own work, is the source of the V and J calls. The sample table on file contains 550,000 or so distinct CDR3 sequences. Around 4% of the sample goes to the ten largest clones.

Taken from cysteine to phenylalanine, the CDR3 has 16 residues. The coding DNA is unavailable. Via the germline V gene (reference sequence), CDR1 is DFQATT and CDR2 SNEGSKA. Points the paper makes about the study in general: In six donors, the dominant CD3+CD56+NKG2C+ clonotypes ranked among the top 10 CD8+ clonotypes, making up roughly 1.0-8% of CD8+ T cells. Whether the expanded NKG2C-expressing T cell clones were specific for HCMV antigens remained unclear. Those dominant clonotypes were again the most abundant among CD3+CD56-NKG2C+ cells in a few donors, at about 28.3-65%.

A commercial ELISA kit detecting HCMV-specific IgG in serum was used to determine HCMV serostatus. Ficoll density gradient centrifugation was used to isolate peripheral blood mononuclear cells from blood. On this clonotype: The clone's antigen remains unknown.

The sequence came from a man aged 18 to 30 in good health. Donor details come from another sample of the same person, matched by shared clones. Recombination joined TRBV20-1 with TRBJ1-1; absent DNA, TCRdb's TRBD1 call cannot be checked. Material: blood T cells: a sorted CD56 or NKG2C T cell subset, CD4+ or CD8+ T cells, or bulk PBMC T cells (not recorded which). For the CDR3, the sequence is CSAREHPGVLNTEAFF.